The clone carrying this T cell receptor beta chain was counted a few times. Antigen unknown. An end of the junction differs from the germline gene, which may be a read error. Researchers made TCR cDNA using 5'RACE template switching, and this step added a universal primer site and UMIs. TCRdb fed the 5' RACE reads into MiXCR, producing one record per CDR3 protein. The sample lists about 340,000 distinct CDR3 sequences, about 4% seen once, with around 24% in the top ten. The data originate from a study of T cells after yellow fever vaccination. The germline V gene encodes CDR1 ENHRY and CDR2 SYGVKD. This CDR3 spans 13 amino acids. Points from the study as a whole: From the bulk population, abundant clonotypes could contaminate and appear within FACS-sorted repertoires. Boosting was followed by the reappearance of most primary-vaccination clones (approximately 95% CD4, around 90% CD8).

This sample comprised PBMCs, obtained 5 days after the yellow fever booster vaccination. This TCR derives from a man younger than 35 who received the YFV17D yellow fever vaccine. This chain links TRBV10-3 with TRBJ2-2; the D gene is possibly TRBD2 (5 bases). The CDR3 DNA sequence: TGTGCCATTTTGGACCAACCCACCGGGGTGCTGTTTTTT. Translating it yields CAILDQPTGVLFF.